This T cell receptor beta chain was recovered during a study of neurological immune-mediated disorders. Findings of the study overall: Expanded clones shared no CDR3 amino acid sequences across subjects, suggesting private repertoires in all groups.

As to time point: longitudinal time-point 1 (baseline). With 10-nucleotide random UMIs included, cDNA was synthesized by 5'RACE. TCRdb re-analysed the 5' RACE reads in MiXCR, keeping a single row per CDR3 protein. Of some 60,000 distinct CDR3 sequences listed, about 10% are singletons. This clonotype was seen many times. Its antigen remains unknown. In germline, CDR1 is SQVTM, CDR2 ANQGSEA. This CDR3 has 14 residues. With 8 bases clipped from V and 0 bases from J, the junction kept 5 bases outside the gene matches. The material sequenced was PBMCs. The TCR was taken from a male donor with HTLV-1-associated myelopathy (HAM/TSP). The chain carries TRBV29-1 and TRBJ1-4, with 8 bases that match TRBD1. The CDR3 nucleotides are TGCAGCATTGGACAGGGATCAACTAATGAAAAACTGTTTTTT. Protein product: CSIGQGSTNEKLFF. Using reference TRBV29-1 and TRBJ1-4 for the parts outside the CDR3, the full variable domain is SAVISQKPSRDICQRGTSLTIQCQVDSQVTMMFWYRQQPGQSLTLIATANQGSEATYESGFVIDKFPISRPNLTFSTLTVSNMSPEDSSIYLCSIGQGSTNEKLFFGSGTQLSVL.